Listed here are 10 T cell receptor beta chains from one sample, sequenced in a study of identical twins (dated by TCRdb to the mid-2010s). Library creation used 5' RACE. TCRdb lists the instrument as Illumina HiSeq 2000. Clones were called with MiXCR by TCRdb after fastp trimmed the public reads at Q25, and only in-frame beta chains were retained. When rows share a CDR3 protein, they turn into one entry using the most common DNA and genes. This sample has under 300,000 distinct CDR3 sequences in its table, and about an eighth of those were observed once. The ten largest clonotypes hold around 4% of the sample. These sequences were also reported in another study, on yellow fever vaccine responses in identical twins.

Material for sequencing was memory (CD45RO+) T cells sorted from blood. Read against the paper, the sample's cell subset or site label means: CD45RO+ enriched T cells. These receptor sequences come from a woman in her late teens or twenties in good health.

The V and J genes are TRBV4-2 and TRBJ1-2; 10 bases fit TRBD1. Trimming cost V 7 bases and J 0 bases; bases outside gene matches: 8. CDR3 length equals 16 residues. Germline V CDR1 and CDR2: LGHNA, YNFKEQ. CDR3 coding DNA: TGTGCCAGCACCACAAGGACAGGGGGTGCTAACTATGGCTACACCTTC. Residues: CASTTRTGGANYGYTF.

This clonotype was detected a few times. This chain uses TRBV2 with TRBJ2-1; 14 bases match TRBD2. The germline gives CDR1 SNHLY, CDR2 FYNNEI. There are 14 residues in the CDR3. V trimming: 5 bases; J trimming: 13 bases; junction bases outside the gene matches: 7. This CDR3 is CASSSRTSGGNQFF. In DNA, the CDR3 is TGTGCCAGCAGTTCCAGGACTAGCGGGGGGAACCAGTTCTTC.

This chain joins TRBV5-1 and TRBJ2-5; TRBD1 matches at 7 bases. V lost 3 bases to trimming and J lost 3 bases; unmatched junction nucleotides: 8. Germline lookup yields CDR1 SGHRS and CDR2 YFSETQ. The CDR3 spans 15 residues. The CDR3 spells CASSWAGGLEETQYF. The CDR3 DNA sequence: TGCGCCAGCAGCTGGGCAGGGGGTTTAGAAGAGACCCAGTACTTC.

The chain is built from TRBV7-2 and TRBJ2-1, with D uncertain. CDR3 size: 13 residues. V lost 1 base and J lost 2, with 3 bases in between. In germline, CDR1 is SGHTA, CDR2 FQGNSA. The CDR3: CASSLVTYNEQFF. The DNA for the CDR3 is TGTGCCAGCAGCTTAGTGACCTACAATGAGCAGTTCTTC. Full variable domain (outside the CDR3, taken from reference TRBV7-2 and TRBJ2-1): GAGVSQSPSNKVTEKGKDVELRCDPISGHTALYWYRQSLGQGLEFLIYFQGNSAPDKSGLPSDRFSAERTGGSVSTLTIQRTQQEDSAVYLCASSLVTYNEQFFGPGTRLTVL.

This clonotype was observed a handful of times. V gene TRBV25-1 combines with J gene TRBJ2-1; 8 bases fit TRBD2. This CDR3 comprises 14 residues. Germline CDR1 reads MGHDK; CDR2 reads SYGVNS. J was trimmed by 5 bases and V by 1 base; bases with no gene match: 1. The CDR3 protein is CASSELGLDNEQFF. In DNA form, the CDR3 reads TGTGCCAGCAGTGAATTGGGACTAGACAATGAGCAGTTCTTC.

This clonotype has a single count. J is TRBJ2-6 and V is TRBV27, with unresolved D. Trimming shortened V by 6 bases and J by 2 bases, and 5 bases separated the two germline ends. The CDR3 extends over 13 amino acids. Germline CDR1 is MNHEY and CDR2 is SMNVEV (reference sequence). CDR3 region: CASRLTGANVLTF. CDR3 bases: TGTGCCAGCAGACTTACTGGGGCCAACGTCCTGACTTTC.

V is TRBV7-8 and J is TRBJ2-1; D not certain. There are 14 residues in the CDR3. Trimming shortened V by 1 base and J by 5 bases, and 9 bases separated the two germline ends. Germline CDR1 SGHVS, CDR2 FQNEAQ. The chain's CDR3 is CASSLGFSHNEQFF. DNA for the CDR3: TGTGCCAGCAGCTTAGGATTCAGCCACAATGAGCAGTTCTTC. Filled out from reference TRBV7-8 and TRBJ2-1, the complete variable domain reads GAGVSQSPRYKVAKRGQDVALRCDPISGHVSLFWYQQALGQGPEFLTYFQNEAQLDKSGLPSDRFFAERPEGSVSTLKIQRTQQEDSAVYLCASSLGFSHNEQFFGPGTRLTVL.

This clonotype appeared a few times. This chain uses TRBV13 with TRBJ2-3, with D perhaps matching TRBD2 (6 bases). Deletions cut 2 bases from V and 3 bases from J, with 12 bases between. In germline, CDR1 is PRHDT, CDR2 FYEKMQ (reference sequence). This CDR3 contains 15 residues. CDR3 bases: TGTGCCAGCAGCTTACGCCCGGGGAGGACAGATACGCAGTATTTT. Translating gives CASSLRPGRTDTQYF.

The sample holds a few counts of this clonotype. The rearrangement links TRBV4-1 to TRBJ2-3; 9 bases align to TRBD2. Per the germline V gene, CDR1 is MGHRA and CDR2 is YSYEKL. This CDR3 is built from 15 residues. Trimming at V came to 3 bases and at J to 2 bases, leaving 3 bases not matched to a gene. The CDR3 DNA reads as TGCGCCAGCAGCCAGACTAGCGGATCCACAGATACGCAGTATTTT. It encodes CASSQTSGSTDTQYF.

This chain links TRBV5-1 with TRBJ2-2; 7 bases map to TRBD1. The CDR3 extends over 15 amino acids. Germline CDR1 reads SGHRS; CDR2 reads YFSETQ. V was clipped by 3 bases and J by 0 bases; unmatched bases: 2. In DNA form, the CDR3 reads TGCGCCAGCAGCTGGGGGACAGCGAACACCGGGGAGCTGTTTTTT. Translating gives CASSWGTANTGELFF.